One sample yielded the 27 T cell receptor beta chains listed below, sequenced in a study of T cell changes during pregnancy in multiple sclerosis. Produced via immunoSEQ multiplex PCR; TCRdb's table is partial and in-frame only. The table records tens of thousands of clones, about 88% of them present only once. Sequenced here: peripheral blood, sampled after pregnancy. The receptor set was obtained from a female donor with multiple sclerosis, enrolled in a pregnancy study.

The V and J genes are TRBV10-2 and TRBJ2-2; 7 bases match TRBD1. Trimming cost V 6 bases and J 0 bases; bases outside gene matches: 1. The germline CDR1 and CDR2 sequences are WSHSY and SAAADI. The CDR3 is 14 residues long. CDR3 sequence reads: CASRGTANTGELFF. The CDR3 nucleotides read TGCGCCAGCAGGGGGACAGCGAACACCGGGGAGCTGTTTTTT.

This chain connects TRBV28 to TRBJ2-3; 11 bases are a match to TRBD2. CDR3 length: 17 amino acids. Germline V CDR1 and CDR2: MDHEN, SYDVKM. Unmatched junction bases numbered 8, after V lost 4 bases and J lost 2 bases. DNA for the CDR3: TGTGCCAGCAGTTCACTTAGCGGGGGGGCCCCCACAGATACGCAGTATTTT. Translating it yields CASSSLSGGAPTDTQYF.

The chain employs TRBV5-5 and TRBJ1-2; D not certain. The CDR3 contains 14 residues. Trimming cost V 0 bases and J 1 base, with 7 bases left between them. The germline V gene has CDR1 SGHKS and CDR2 YYEKEE (reference sequence). CDR3 amino acids: CASSLVAVNYGYTF. CDR3 DNA sequence: TGTGCCAGCAGCTTGGTCGCAGTTAACTATGGCTACACCTTC.

The chain recombines TRBV20-1 with TRBJ2-7; maybe TRBD1 (6 bases). Germline V gene data show CDR1 as DFQATT and CDR2 as SNEGSKA (reference sequence). The CDR3 loop spans 11 amino acids. Between the trimmed V and J ends, which lost 6 bases and 4 bases, there was a span of 10 bases. This chain's CDR3 is CSAKTGYEQYF. The DNA for the CDR3 is TGCAGTGCAAAGACAGGATACGAGCAGTACTTC.

The chain links TRBV5-4 to TRBJ1-6, with a possible D match to TRBD1 (6 bases). The CDR3 contains 14 residues. With 4 bases removed from V and 10 bases from J, the gap between germline ends came to 15 bases. The germline V gene has CDR1 SGHNT and CDR2 YYREEE (reference sequence). The CDR3 DNA is TGTGCCAGCAGCATCCAGGGGATCTTATCACCCCTCCACTTT. It encodes CASSIQGILSPLHF.

The chain joins TRBV6-4 to TRBJ2-3; weak D call: TRBD2 (5 bases). This CDR3 spans 14 amino acids. Trimming removed 3 bases at V and 1 base at J, with 8 bases between. CDR1 and CDR2 (germline): MRHNA, SNTAGT. The CDR3: CASSDSAGTDTQYF. The CDR3 bases are TGTGCCAGCAGTGATAGCGCGGGCACAGATACGCAGTATTTT.

The J gene is TRBJ2-1, the V gene TRBV29-1; 9 bases match TRBD2. Germline V gene lookup returns CDR1 SQVTM and CDR2 ANQGSEA. The CDR3 covers 14 residues. Trimming at V came to 2 bases and at J to 4 bases, leaving 3 bases not matched to a gene. The CDR3 nucleotides are TGCAGCGTTGAACGGCTAGCGGGGTACAATGAGCAGTTCTTC. Protein product: CSVERLAGYNEQFF.

The chain joins TRBV20-1 to TRBJ1-2; D is undetermined. V lost 5 bases and J 2 bases, leaving 3 bases between the germline ends. CDR1 and CDR2 (germline): DFQATT, SNEGSKA (reference sequence). The CDR3 is 10 amino acids. CDR3 in amino acids: CSASNYGYTF. The DNA of the CDR3 is TGCAGTGCTTCAAACTATGGCTACACCTTC.

The rearrangement links TRBV27 to TRBJ1-6; 9 positions match TRBD1. Germline values: CDR1 MNHEY, CDR2 SMNVEV (reference sequence). CDR3 length: 14 amino acids. J gave up 10 bases and V 3 bases, and 4 bases lay outside the gene matches. The CDR3 DNA follows: TGTGCCAGCAGTTTTACAGGGGGCACATCACCCCTCCACTTT. It codes for CASSFTGGTSPLHF.

The gene calls are TRBV28 and TRBJ1-1; perhaps TRBD1 as D (5 bases). Germline CDR1 is MDHEN and CDR2 is SYDVKM. There are 16 residues in the CDR3. Between the trimmed V and J ends, which lost 5 bases and 7 bases, there was a span of 23 bases. CDR3 residues: CASSTPSGGAPSEAFF. In DNA form, the CDR3 reads TGTGCCAGCAGTACCCCCAGTGGCGGGGCACCCAGTGAAGCTTTCTTT.

This chain links TRBV10-1 with TRBJ1-1; D is undetermined. V lost 7 bases to trimming and J lost 1 base, with 10 bases between them. Germline V gene sequence: CDR1 WNHNN, CDR2 SYGVQD (reference sequence). This CDR3 is 13 amino acids long. The CDR3: CASTWGANTEAFF. In DNA, the CDR3 is TGCGCCAGCACTTGGGGAGCGAACACTGAAGCTTTCTTT.

The V and J genes are TRBV4-1 and TRBJ1-5; D call uncertain. Trimming removed 6 bases from V and 3 bases from J, with 15 bases in between. Germline V gene data show CDR1 as MGHRA and CDR2 as YSYEKL. This CDR3 has 15 amino acids. The CDR3 reads CASSPSRVLNQPQHF. The CDR3 nucleotides are TGCGCCAGCAGTCCGAGCCGGGTCCTCAATCAGCCCCAGCATTTT.

The V call is TRBV10-3, the J call TRBJ2-7; 7 bases are shared with TRBD1. The trim removed 0 bases at V and 4 bases at J, leaving 3 bases unmatched. The length of the CDR3 is 14 residues. Germline V gene data show CDR1 as ENHRY and CDR2 as SYGVKD. CDR3 coding DNA: TGTGCCATCAGTGAGTCAGGGGGCCGTTACGAGCAGTACTTC. This sequence encodes CAISESGGRYEQYF.

This CDR3 is CASSNKGDTEAFF. The CDR3 DNA reads TGTGCCAGTAGTAATAAGGGGGACACTGAAGCTTTCTTT. The rearrangement links TRBV19 to TRBJ1-1, with D possibly TRBD1 on 6 matching bases. In germline, CDR1 is LNHDA, CDR2 SQIVND (reference sequence). V was cut by 4 bases and J by 3 bases, with 9 bases left in between. This CDR3 has 13 residues.

This chain links TRBV7-3 with TRBJ2-3, with D possibly being TRBD2 (6 bases). Germline CDR1 SGHTA, CDR2 FQGTGA. The CDR3 is 14 amino acids. V lost 5 bases to trimming and J lost 1 base, with 10 bases between them. CDR3 loop: CASSPRRGTDTQYF. The CDR3 bases are TGTGCCAGCAGCCCCCGGAGGGGCACAGATACGCAGTATTTT.

The V call is TRBV7-3, the J call TRBJ2-1, with TRBD2 as a possible D gene (6 bases). CDR3 length: 14 amino acids. Germline V gene data show CDR1 as SGHTA and CDR2 as FQGTGA. Between the trimmed V and J ends, which lost 5 bases and 8 bases, there was a span of 16 bases. The CDR3 nucleotides are TGTGCCAGCAGCCCCCGGGACTCCTCGGATGAGCAGTTCTTC. Translated: CASSPRDSSDEQFF.

The table lists this clone with a few counts. J is TRBJ2-2 and V is TRBV6-4; 12 bases match TRBD2. CDR1 is MRHNA and CDR2 is SNTAGT in the germline V gene. The CDR3 runs to 14 residues. V was pared by 2 bases and J by 8 bases, with 0 bases of the junction left unmatched. The CDR3 spells CASSDGLAGGELFF. The CDR3 DNA sequence: TGTGCCAGCAGTGACGGACTAGCGGGGGGGGAGCTGTTTTTT.

This rearrangement joins TRBV28 to TRBJ1-4, with TRBD1 as a possible D gene (5 bases). Germline CDR1 MDHEN, CDR2 SYDVKM. Trimming removed 8 bases from V and 13 bases from J, with 23 bases in between. The CDR3 runs to 14 residues. DNA of the CDR3: TGTGCCAGCGGCCGCCGGAGGGGAATTTTTGGACTGTTTTTT. This codes for CASGRRRGIFGLFF. Filled out from reference TRBV28 and TRBJ1-4, the complete variable domain reads DVKVTQSSRYLVKRTGEKVFLECVQDMDHENMFWYRQDPGLGLRLIYFSYDVKMKEKGDIPEGYSVSREKKERFSLILESASTNQTSMYLCASGRRRGIFGLFFGSGTQLSVL.

The gene calls are TRBV7-2 and TRBJ1-2; 7 nucleotides line up with TRBD1. CDR3 length: 13 amino acids. The J segment lost 10 bases and the V segment lost 4 bases, leaving 9 bases of the junction unmatched. Germline V lookup: CDR1 SGHTA, CDR2 FQGNSA. The chain's CDR3 is CASSYSGGSDYTF. The DNA for the CDR3 is TGTGCCAGCAGCTATTCAGGGGGATCGGACTACACCTTC.

The chain combines TRBV19 with TRBJ1-5; D uncertain. Trimming took 3 bases from V and 5 from J, leaving 11 bases between them. CDR1 LNHDA and CDR2 SQIVND come from the germline V gene (reference sequence). This CDR3 contains 14 residues. DNA for the CDR3: TGTGCCAGTAGTATTCTGAGGGAATATCAGCCCCAGCATTTT. It yields the protein CASSILREYQPQHF.

The rearrangement joins TRBV29-1 to TRBJ2-5, with 10 bases that match TRBD2. The CDR3 sequence is 14 residues long. V was clipped by 5 bases and J by 0 bases; unmatched bases: 3. The germline gives CDR1 SQVTM, CDR2 ANQGSEA. CDR3 residues: CSVLAGGHQETQYF. The CDR3 nucleotides are TGCAGCGTTTTAGCGGGGGGCCACCAAGAGACCCAGTACTTC.

This chain uses TRBV10-1 with TRBJ1-1, with D uncertain. CDR3 length: 15 amino acids. CDR1 is WNHNN, CDR2 SYGVQD, per germline (reference sequence). V lost 7 bases and J 5 bases, leaving 20 bases between the germline ends. In DNA form, the CDR3 reads TGCGCCAGCACCATGCCGGTCGGGGTGGGAACTGAAGCTTTCTTT. This sequence encodes CASTMPVGVGTEAFF.

The chain combines TRBV7-3 with TRBJ2-6, with a weak D call TRBD2 (7 bases). The CDR3 runs to 17 residues. With 1 base removed from V and 0 bases from J, the gap between germline ends came to 10 bases. Per the germline V gene, CDR1 is SGHTA and CDR2 is FQGTGA. The CDR3 coding sequence is TGTGCCAGCAGCTTAAGGGGAGGGGGCTCTGGGGCCAACGTCCTGACTTTC. As protein: CASSLRGGGSGANVLTF.

The chain combines TRBV4-1 with TRBJ1-6; D gene unclear. Trimming took off 1 base at V and 10 bases at J, with 17 bases between the two ends. CDR1 and CDR2 from the germline V gene are MGHRA and YSYEKL. The CDR3 length is 16 residues. CDR3 nucleotides: TGCGCCAGCAGCCAAGTAGCCCGACGGGGTGGATCACCCCTCCACTTT. This encodes CASSQVARRGGSPLHF.

J is TRBJ1-1 and V is TRBV5-1, with TRBD1 matching over 9 bases. Germline trimming cut 4 bases from V and 4 bases from J; bases unmatched to any gene: 8. The CDR3 is 15 residues long. Germline V lookup: CDR1 SGHRS, CDR2 YFSETQ. The CDR3 bases are TGCGCCAGCAGCACTCGACAGGGGGGATCCACTGAAGCTTTCTTT. Translation gives CASSTRQGGSTEAFF.

V gene TRBV7-9 combines with J gene TRBJ1-5, with D uncertain. This CDR3 contains 13 residues. V was trimmed by 1 base and J by 6 bases, leaving 7 bases between them. Germline CDR1 and CDR2: SEHNR and FQNEAQ (reference sequence). The CDR3, as DNA: TGTGCCAGCAGCTTAGAGGGAGCTCAGCCCCAGCATTTT. It yields the protein CASSLEGAQPQHF.

CDR3 nucleotides: TGCGCCAGCAGCCAAATCTCCCAGGGGGCGGGAGCTTTCTTT. It encodes CASSQISQGAGAFF. This chain uses TRBV4-1 with TRBJ1-1; 8 bases fit TRBD1. Per germline, CDR1 MGHRA and CDR2 YSYEKL. V lost 2 bases and J lost 10; bases outside the gene matches: 9. The CDR3 spans 14 residues.